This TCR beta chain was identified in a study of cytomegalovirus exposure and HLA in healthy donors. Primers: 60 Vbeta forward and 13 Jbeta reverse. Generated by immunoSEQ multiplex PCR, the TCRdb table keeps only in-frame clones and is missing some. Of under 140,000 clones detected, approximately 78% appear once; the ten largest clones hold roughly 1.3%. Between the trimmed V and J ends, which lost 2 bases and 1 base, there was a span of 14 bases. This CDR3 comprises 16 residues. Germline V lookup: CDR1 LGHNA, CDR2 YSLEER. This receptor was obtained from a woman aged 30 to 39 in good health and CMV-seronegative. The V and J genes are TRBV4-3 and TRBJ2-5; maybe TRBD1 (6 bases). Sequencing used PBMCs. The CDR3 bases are TGCGCCAGCAGCCAACTGCTGGGACACCCCCAAGAGACCCAGTACTTC. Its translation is CASSQLLGHPQETQYF.